The 16 T cell receptor beta chains listed next were all sequenced from one sample in a study of T cell responses to AZD1222 COVID-19 vaccine. Clones were read by immunoSEQ multiplex PCR, and TCRdb kept only the in-frame ones, dropping some. The sample includes more than 150,000 clones, around nine tenths of them seen just once. The specimen was peripheral blood, collected 28 days after the second AZD1222 dose. Source of these receptors: an adult who received the AZD1222 COVID-19 vaccine.

The rearrangement links TRBV7-3 to TRBJ1-4, with D perhaps matching TRBD1 (6 bases). The V gene's germline CDR1 is SGHTA and CDR2 FQGTGA. The CDR3 runs 16 residues. Trimming pared 5 bases from V and 2 bases from J, leaving 15 bases between. The CDR3, as DNA: TGTGCCAGCAGCCATTCAGAGGGGGACACTAATGAAAAACTGTTTTTT. It codes for CASSHSEGDTNEKLFF.

The CDR3 reads CASSSGQGHERQPQHF. CDR3 nucleotides: TGTGCCAGCAGCTCGGGACAGGGGCATGAGCGTCAGCCCCAGCATTTT. The chain has TRBV3-1 (or the pseudogene TRBV3-2) and TRBJ1-5, with 10 bases fitting TRBD1. CDR1 and CDR2 (germline): LGHDT, YNNKEL (reference sequence). This CDR3 contains 16 residues. V shed 5 bases and J 6 bases; nucleotides not matched to a gene: 10.

This chain links TRBV12-3 or TRBV12-4 with TRBJ1-2; 10 bases map to TRBD1. Unmatched junction bases numbered 2, after V lost 6 bases and J lost 4 bases. This CDR3 spans 13 amino acids. The CDR3 loop reads CASRTGGAYGYTF. DNA of the CDR3: TGTGCCAGCAGGACAGGGGGCGCCTATGGCTACACCTTC.

The chain uses TRBV20-1 and TRBJ1-1; D ambiguous. This CDR3 region has 9 residues. Germline V gene sequence: CDR1 DFQATT, CDR2 SNEGSKA (reference sequence). CDR3 nucleotides: TGCAGCCAAAACACTGAAGCTTTCTTT. Its protein is CSQNTEAFF.

CDR3 sequence reads: CASSQDTGTQETQYF. Written as DNA, the CDR3 is TGCGCCAGCAGCCAAGATACAGGGACTCAAGAGACCCAGTACTTC. The chain employs TRBV4-3 and TRBJ2-5, with D perhaps being TRBD1 or TRBD2 (6 bases each). Trimming took 0 bases from V and 2 from J, leaving 10 bases between them. Germline V lookup: CDR1 LGHNA, CDR2 YSLEER. The CDR3 extends over 15 amino acids.

This chain links TRBV10-3 with TRBJ1-6, with 7 bases fitting TRBD1. This CDR3 spans 13 amino acids. The germline V gene has CDR1 ENHRY and CDR2 SYGVKD. V shed 7 bases and J 8 bases; nucleotides not matched to a gene: 5. CDR3 nucleotides: TGTGCCATCAAGGGGGCGAGGGATTCACCCCTCCACTTT. Residues: CAIKGARDSPLHF.

CDR3 sequence: CASSLGGAGIYGYTF. CDR3 DNA: TGTGCCAGCAGCTTAGGCGGAGCTGGGATCTATGGCTACACCTTC. The V call is TRBV7-2, the J call TRBJ1-2; D not certain. The length of the CDR3 is 15 residues. CDR1 is SGHTA, CDR2 FQGNSA, per germline. V lost 1 base, J lost 4 bases, and 13 bases lay in between.

The V and J genes are TRBV7-9 and TRBJ1-1; D not certain. The CDR3 contains 13 residues. V dropped 5 bases and J dropped 1 base, with 8 bases sitting between them. Germline loops: CDR1 SEHNR, CDR2 FQNEAQ (reference sequence). The CDR3 nucleotides are TGTGCCAGCAGCCCCGCTTGGAACACTGAAGCTTTCTTT. Translating it yields CASSPAWNTEAFF.

The chain carries TRBV6-1 and TRBJ2-5, with D perhaps matching TRBD2 (5 bases). The CDR3 extends over 12 amino acids. The germline gives CDR1 MNHNS, CDR2 SASEGT. V was cut by 8 bases and J by 3 bases, with 10 bases left in between. CDR3 sequence reads: CASSGSEETQYF. CDR3 nucleotide sequence: TGTGCCAGCTCGGGGTCCGAAGAGACCCAGTACTTC.

This clone was recorded once. The V gene is TRBV25-1, the J gene TRBJ1-2; D is perhaps TRBD1 (6 bases). Trimming cost V 4 bases and J 4 bases, with 10 bases left between them. Germline-derived CDR1 and CDR2 are MGHDK and SYGVNS. The CDR3 is 13 residues long. The CDR3 DNA reads TGTGCCAGCAGTGTAGACAGGAGCTATGGCTACACCTTC. Translated: CASSVDRSYGYTF.

V and J are TRBV6-5 and TRBJ1-5; D remains unclear. From germline, CDR1 is MNHEY and CDR2 SVGAGI. The CDR3 consists of 14 residues. The germline V and J ends were trimmed by 0 bases and 10 bases, with 13 bases remaining between them. The CDR3 nucleotides read TGTGCCAGCAGTTACTCGTGGGAGTGGGCACCCCAGCATTTT. It translates to CASSYSWEWAPQHF.

This chain joins TRBV2 and TRBJ2-1, with 10 bases aligning to TRBD2. The CDR3 has 15 residues. With V trimmed by 6 bases and J by 4 bases, 6 bases remained unmatched. The germline V gene has CDR1 SNHLY and CDR2 FYNNEI. The chain's CDR3 is CASRLGLATYNEQFF. The CDR3 nucleotides are TGTGCCAGCAGGTTGGGACTAGCGACTTACAATGAGCAGTTCTTC.

The chain uses TRBV19 and TRBJ2-4; TRBD1 matches at 7 bases. This CDR3 spans 13 amino acids. V was clipped by 9 bases and J by 7 bases; unmatched bases: 9. Germline V CDR1 and CDR2: LNHDA, SQIVND (reference sequence). CDR3 DNA: TGTGCCAGCGAACAGTCGACAGGGAACATTCAGTACTTC. This gives the protein CASEQSTGNIQYF. The variable domain in full, completed from reference TRBV19 and TRBJ2-4, reads DGGITQSPKYLFRKEGQNVTLSCEQNLNHDAMYWYRQDPGQGLRLIYYSQIVNDFQKGDIAEGYSVSREKKESFPLTVTSAQKNPTAFYLCASEQSTGNIQYFGAGTRLSVL.

This chain links TRBV5-4 with TRBJ1-6; tentative D call: TRBD1 (6 bases). The CDR3 loop spans 15 amino acids. Germline V gene sequence: CDR1 SGHNT, CDR2 YYREEE (reference sequence). Trimming took 1 base from V and 6 from J, leaving 11 bases between them. CDR3 sequence reads: CASSLRGAGNSPLHF. In nucleotides, the CDR3 is TGTGCCAGCAGCTTGAGGGGGGCCGGTAATTCACCCCTCCACTTT.

J is TRBJ2-3 and V is TRBV19; no clear D. Looked up from germline, CDR1 is LNHDA and CDR2 is SQIVND (reference sequence). Trimming left V 1 base short and J 2 bases short, with 10 bases between. The CDR3 contains 15 residues. The CDR3 region has the DNA TGTGCCAGTAGTATAGGCCTCGGGCCCACAGATACGCAGTATTTT. Amino acid sequence: CASSIGLGPTDTQYF.

The rearrangement joins TRBV19 to TRBJ2-6; D is unresolved. Germline CDR1 is LNHDA and CDR2 is SQIVND (reference sequence). The CDR3 totals 15 residues. The V end was cut by 3 bases, the J end by 0 bases, with 6 bases between. The CDR3 sequence is CASSIKTSGANVLTF. CDR3 coding DNA: TGTGCCAGTAGTATTAAGACCTCTGGGGCCAACGTCCTGACTTTC.